This entry describes one T cell receptor beta chain. The antigen remains undetermined. This entry comes from a study of CD4 T cells in relation to SARS-CoV-2 and coronaviruses. Study-level background: PBMCs were cultured with antigen for roughly 11 days before TCR beta sequencing. No peptide or an HIV-1 Nef peptide pool served as negative control. Crossreactive spike epitopes shared across donors were mapped to their HLA restriction.

The assay was immunoSEQ multiplex PCR, and TCRdb's table has in-frame clones only and misses some. The profile covers about 20,000 clones, with over 60% appearing a single time and approximately 28% taken by the ten largest. The unexposed donors gave CD4+ T cells in 2011-2018, prior to COVID-19. Isolation of CD4+ T cells took place after approximately eleven days in culture. Cells permitting, SARS-CoV-2 S/N and four cold-coronavirus spikes were tested on unexposed-donor CD4+ T cells. The CDR3 loop spans 17 amino acids. Germline V gene data show CDR1 as MNHEY and CDR2 as SMNVEV (reference sequence). The junction had 5 bases not matched to a gene; V was cut back by 3 bases and J by 4 bases.

This TCR was recovered from a human donor in good health. This sequence joins TRBV27 and TRBJ2-1, with TRBD2 matching over 14 bases. The sequenced material came from CD4+ T cells from PBMCs, cultured in vitro. CDR3: CASSFSGTSGRYNEQFF. In DNA form, the CDR3 reads TGTGCCAGCAGTTTCTCAGGGACTAGCGGGAGATACAATGAGCAGTTCTTC.